This T cell receptor (beta chain) was recorded in a study of CD8 T cells in ankylosing spondylitis. Ten or more counts support this clonotype. Each CDR3 protein gets one entry after TCRdb re-called the 5' RACE reads with MiXCR. The sample carries 55,000 or so distinct CDR3 sequences, approximately 7.4% recorded once. Germline-derived CDR1 and CDR2 are SGHRS and YFSETQ. This CDR3 has 16 residues. The trim removed 0 bases at V and 0 bases at J, leaving 5 bases unmatched. The clonotype comes from a female donor with ankylosing spondylitis or in good health (not recorded which). This chain connects TRBV5-1 to TRBJ1-1; 7 bases agree with TRBD1. Specimen: blood, either unsorted or a sorted T cell fraction (not recorded which). In nucleotides, the CDR3 is TGCGCCAGCAGCTTGGGAGGGGGACAGTTGAACACTGAAGCTTTCTTT. This codes for CASSLGGGQLNTEAFF.